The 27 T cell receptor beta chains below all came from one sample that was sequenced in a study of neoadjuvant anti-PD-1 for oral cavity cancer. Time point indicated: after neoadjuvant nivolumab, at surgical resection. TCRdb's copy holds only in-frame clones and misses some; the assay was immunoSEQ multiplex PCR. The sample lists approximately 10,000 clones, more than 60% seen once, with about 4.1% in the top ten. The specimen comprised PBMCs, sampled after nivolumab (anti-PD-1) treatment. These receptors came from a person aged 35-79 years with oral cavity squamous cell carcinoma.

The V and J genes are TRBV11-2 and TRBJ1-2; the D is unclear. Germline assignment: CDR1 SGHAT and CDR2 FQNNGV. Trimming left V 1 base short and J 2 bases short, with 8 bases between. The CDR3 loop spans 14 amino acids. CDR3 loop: CASSLGSGNYGYTF. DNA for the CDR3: TGTGCCAGCAGCTTAGGATCGGGGAACTATGGCTACACCTTC.

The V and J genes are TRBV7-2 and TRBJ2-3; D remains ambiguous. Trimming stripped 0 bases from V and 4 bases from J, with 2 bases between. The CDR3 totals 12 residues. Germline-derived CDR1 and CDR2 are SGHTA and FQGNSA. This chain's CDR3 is CASSLAPDTQYF. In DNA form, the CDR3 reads TGTGCCAGCAGCTTAGCGCCAGATACGCAGTATTTT.

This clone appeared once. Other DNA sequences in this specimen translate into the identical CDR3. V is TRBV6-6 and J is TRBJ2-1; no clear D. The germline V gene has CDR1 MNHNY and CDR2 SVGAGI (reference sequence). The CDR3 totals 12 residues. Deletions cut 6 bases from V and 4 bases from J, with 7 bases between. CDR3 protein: CASSRPYNEQFF. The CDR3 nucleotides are TGTGCCAGCAGCCGCCCTTACAATGAGCAGTTCTTC.

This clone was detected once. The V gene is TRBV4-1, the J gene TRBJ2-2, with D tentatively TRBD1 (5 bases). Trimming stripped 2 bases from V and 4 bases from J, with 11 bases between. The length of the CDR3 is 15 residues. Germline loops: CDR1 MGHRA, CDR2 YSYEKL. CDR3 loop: CASSQPLRGTGELFF. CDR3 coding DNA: TGCGCCAGCAGCCAACCACTTAGGGGCACCGGGGAGCTGTTTTTT.

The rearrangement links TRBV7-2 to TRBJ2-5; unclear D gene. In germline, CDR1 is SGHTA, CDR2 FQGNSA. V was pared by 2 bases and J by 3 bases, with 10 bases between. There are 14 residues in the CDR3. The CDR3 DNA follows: TGTGCCAGCAGCTTATATGGGGATGAAGAGACCCAGTACTTC. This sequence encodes CASSLYGDEETQYF.

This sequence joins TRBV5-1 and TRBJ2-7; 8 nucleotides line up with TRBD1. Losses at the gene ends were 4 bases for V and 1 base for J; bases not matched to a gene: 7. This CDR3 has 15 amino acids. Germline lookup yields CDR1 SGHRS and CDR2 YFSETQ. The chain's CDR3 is CASSPERTGSYEQYF. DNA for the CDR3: TGCGCCAGCAGCCCGGAGCGGACAGGGTCCTACGAGCAGTACTTC.

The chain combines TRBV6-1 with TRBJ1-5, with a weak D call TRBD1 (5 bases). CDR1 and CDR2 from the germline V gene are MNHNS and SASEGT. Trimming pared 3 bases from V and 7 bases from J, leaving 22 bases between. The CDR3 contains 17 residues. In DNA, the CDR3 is TGTGCCAGCAGTGATAGAGGCGTCGCCCGATCAGGGCAGCCCCAGCATTTT. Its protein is CASSDRGVARSGQPQHF.

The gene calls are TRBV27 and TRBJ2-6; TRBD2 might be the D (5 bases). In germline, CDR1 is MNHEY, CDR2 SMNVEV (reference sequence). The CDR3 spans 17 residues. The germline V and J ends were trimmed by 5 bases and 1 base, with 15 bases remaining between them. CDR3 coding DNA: TGTGCCAGCAGTCTCCGGGGAAGTTATTCTGGGGCCAACGTCCTGACTTTC. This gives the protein CASSLRGSYSGANVLTF.

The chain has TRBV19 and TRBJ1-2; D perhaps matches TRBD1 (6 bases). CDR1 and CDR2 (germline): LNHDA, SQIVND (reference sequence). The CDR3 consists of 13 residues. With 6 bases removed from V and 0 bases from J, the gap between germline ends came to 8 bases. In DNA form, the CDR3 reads TGTGCCAGTAGACAGGGCTCTAACTATGGCTACACCTTC. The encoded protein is CASRQGSNYGYTF.

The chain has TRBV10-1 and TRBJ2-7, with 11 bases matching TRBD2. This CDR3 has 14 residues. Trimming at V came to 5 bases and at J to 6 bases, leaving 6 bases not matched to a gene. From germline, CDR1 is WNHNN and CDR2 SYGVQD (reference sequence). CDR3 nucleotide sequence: TGCGCCAGCAGTACTAGCGGGGGTCGTTTCGAGCAGTACTTC. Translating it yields CASSTSGGRFEQYF.

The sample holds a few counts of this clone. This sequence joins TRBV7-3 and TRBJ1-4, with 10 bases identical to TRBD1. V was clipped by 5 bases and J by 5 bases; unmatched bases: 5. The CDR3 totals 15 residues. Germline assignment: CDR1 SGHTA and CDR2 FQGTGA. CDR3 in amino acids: CASSATGGGNEKLFF. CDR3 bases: TGTGCCAGCAGCGCGACAGGGGGCGGGAATGAAAAACTGTTTTTT.

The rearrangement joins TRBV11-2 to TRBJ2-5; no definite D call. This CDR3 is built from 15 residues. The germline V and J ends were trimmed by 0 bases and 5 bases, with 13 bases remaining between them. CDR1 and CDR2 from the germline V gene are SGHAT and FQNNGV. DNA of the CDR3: TGTGCCAGCAGCTTAGAAGCACACCCCCTGGAGACCCAGTACTTC. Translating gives CASSLEAHPLETQYF.

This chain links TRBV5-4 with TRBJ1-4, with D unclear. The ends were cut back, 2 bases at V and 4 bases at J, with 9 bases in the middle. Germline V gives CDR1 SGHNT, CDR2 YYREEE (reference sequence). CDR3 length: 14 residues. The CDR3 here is CASSFGLNNEKLFF. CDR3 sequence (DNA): TGTGCCAGCAGCTTCGGACTGAATAATGAAAAACTGTTTTTT.

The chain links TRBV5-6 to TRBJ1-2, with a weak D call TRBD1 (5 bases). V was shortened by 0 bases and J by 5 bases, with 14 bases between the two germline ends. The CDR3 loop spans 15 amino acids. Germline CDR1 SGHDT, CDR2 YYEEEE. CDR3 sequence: CASSLGVGHSYGYTF. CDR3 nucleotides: TGTGCCAGCAGCTTGGGTGTAGGACACTCTTATGGCTACACCTTC.

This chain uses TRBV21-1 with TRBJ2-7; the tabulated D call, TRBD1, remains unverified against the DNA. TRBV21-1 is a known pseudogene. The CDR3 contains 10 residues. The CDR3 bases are TGTGCCAGCAGAGGGGTCGAGCAGTACTTC. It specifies CASRGVEQYF.

CDR3 sequence: CASSYNRGPGYEQYF. In nucleotides, the CDR3 is TGTGCCAGCAGTTATAATAGGGGTCCAGGGTACGAGCAGTACTTC. The chain carries TRBV6-5 and TRBJ2-7; D possibly corresponds to TRBD1 (5 bases). CDR1 and CDR2 from the germline V gene are MNHEY and SVGAGI. This CDR3 is 15 amino acids long. Trimming took 3 bases from V and 4 from J, leaving 16 bases between them.

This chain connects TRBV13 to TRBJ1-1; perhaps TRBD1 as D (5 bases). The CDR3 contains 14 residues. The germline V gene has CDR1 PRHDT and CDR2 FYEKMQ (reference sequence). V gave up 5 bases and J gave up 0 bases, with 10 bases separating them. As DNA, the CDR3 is TGTGCCAGCAGCCTCCCGACAGTGAACACTGAAGCTTTCTTT. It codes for CASSLPTVNTEAFF.

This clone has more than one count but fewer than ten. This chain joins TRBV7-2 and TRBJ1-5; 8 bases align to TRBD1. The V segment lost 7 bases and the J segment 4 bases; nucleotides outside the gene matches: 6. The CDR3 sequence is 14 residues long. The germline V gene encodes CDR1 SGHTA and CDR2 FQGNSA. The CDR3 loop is CASTPDRANQPQHF. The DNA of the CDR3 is TGTGCCAGCACCCCGGACAGGGCGAATCAGCCCCAGCATTTT.

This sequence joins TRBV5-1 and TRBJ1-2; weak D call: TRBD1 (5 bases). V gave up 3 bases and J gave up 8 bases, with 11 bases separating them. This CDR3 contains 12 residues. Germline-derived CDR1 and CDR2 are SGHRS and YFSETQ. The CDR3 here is CASSWTSGGYTF. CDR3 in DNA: TGCGCCAGCAGCTGGACAAGTGGAGGCTACACCTTC.

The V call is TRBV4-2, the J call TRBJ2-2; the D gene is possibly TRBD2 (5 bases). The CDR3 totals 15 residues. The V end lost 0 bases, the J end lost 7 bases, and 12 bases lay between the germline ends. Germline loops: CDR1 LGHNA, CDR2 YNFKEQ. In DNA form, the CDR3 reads TGTGCCAGCAGCCAAGAAGGTAATAGCGTCGGGGAGCTGTTTTTT. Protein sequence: CASSQEGNSVGELFF.

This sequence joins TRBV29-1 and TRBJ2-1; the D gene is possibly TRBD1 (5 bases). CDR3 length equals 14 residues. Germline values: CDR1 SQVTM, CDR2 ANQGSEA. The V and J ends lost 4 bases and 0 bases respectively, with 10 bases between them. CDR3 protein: CSVGDSFSYNEQFF. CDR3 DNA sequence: TGCAGCGTTGGAGACAGCTTCTCCTACAATGAGCAGTTCTTC.

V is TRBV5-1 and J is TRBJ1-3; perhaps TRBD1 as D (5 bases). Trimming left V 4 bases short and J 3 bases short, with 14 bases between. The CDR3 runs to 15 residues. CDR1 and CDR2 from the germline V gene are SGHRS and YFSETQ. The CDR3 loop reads CASSRLAGRGNTIYF. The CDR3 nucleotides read TGCGCCAGCAGCCGGCTGGCAGGGCGTGGAAACACCATATATTTT.

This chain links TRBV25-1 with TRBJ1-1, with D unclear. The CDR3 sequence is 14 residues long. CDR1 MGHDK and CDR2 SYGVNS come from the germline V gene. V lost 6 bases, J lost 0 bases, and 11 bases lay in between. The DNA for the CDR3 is TGTGCCAGCAGCCCCCCCACAGTGAACACTGAAGCTTTCTTT. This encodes CASSPPTVNTEAFF.

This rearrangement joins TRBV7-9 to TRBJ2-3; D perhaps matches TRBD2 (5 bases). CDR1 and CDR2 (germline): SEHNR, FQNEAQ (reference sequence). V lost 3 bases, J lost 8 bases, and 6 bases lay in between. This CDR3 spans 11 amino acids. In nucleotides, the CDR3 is TGTGCCAGCAGCTTCAGCGGTACGCAGTATTTT. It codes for CASSFSGTQYF.

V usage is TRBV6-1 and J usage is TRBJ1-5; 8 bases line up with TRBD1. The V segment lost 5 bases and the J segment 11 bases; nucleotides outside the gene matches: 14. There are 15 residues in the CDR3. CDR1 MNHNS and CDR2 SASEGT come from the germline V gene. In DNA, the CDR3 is TGTGCCAGCAGTTTGACAGGGGCCGACGGGCGGTCCCAGCATTTT. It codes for CASSLTGADGRSQHF.

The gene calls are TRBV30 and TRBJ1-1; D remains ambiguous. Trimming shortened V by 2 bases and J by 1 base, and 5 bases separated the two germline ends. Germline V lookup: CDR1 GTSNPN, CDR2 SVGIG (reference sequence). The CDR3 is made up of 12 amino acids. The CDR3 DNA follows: TGTGCCTGGAGTATCTCGAACACTGAAGCTTTCTTT. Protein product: CAWSISNTEAFF. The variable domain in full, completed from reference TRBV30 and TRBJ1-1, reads SQTIHQWPATLVQPVGSPLSLECTVEGTSNPNLYWYRQAAGRGLQLLFYSVGIGQISSEVPQNLSASRPQDRQFILSSKKLLLSDSGFYLCAWSISNTEAFFGQGTRLTVV.

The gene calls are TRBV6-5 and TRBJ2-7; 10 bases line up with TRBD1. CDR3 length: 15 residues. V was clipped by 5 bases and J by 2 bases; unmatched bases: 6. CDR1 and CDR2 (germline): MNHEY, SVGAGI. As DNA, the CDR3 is TGTGCCAGCAGTGCCGCCGGGACAGGGGCCTACGAGCAGTACTTC. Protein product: CASSAAGTGAYEQYF.